A single T cell receptor (beta chain) is shown here with its context. Its antigen remains unidentified. Germline assignment: CDR1 GTSNPN and CDR2 SVGIG (reference sequence). V dropped 5 bases and J dropped 7 bases, with 16 bases sitting between them. CDR3 length equals 13 residues. This sample stems from a study of cytomegalovirus exposure and HLA in healthy donors. Study-level findings and limits: A list of approximately 150 TCR beta chains associated with cytomegalovirus was given. A cluster of highly shared sequence variants was likely a sequencing artifact. Later on, a genetic analysis was performed. It linked a missense variant in DCLRE1C with V- and J-gene trimming of TCR beta.

Primers included in the PCR were 60 Vbeta and 13 Jbeta primers. Measured with immunoSEQ multiplex PCR; TCRdb has only the in-frame clones, and not every one. Here the sample table reports roughly 76,000 clones. This chain uses TRBV30 with TRBJ2-3; tentative D call: TRBD2 (7 bases). Sequenced input: PBMCs. This clonotype originated in a female donor in good health and CMV-seropositive. The CDR3 sequence is CAWGEGGPNTQYF. In DNA form, the CDR3 reads TGTGCCTGGGGCGAGGGGGGGCCAAATACGCAGTATTTT.